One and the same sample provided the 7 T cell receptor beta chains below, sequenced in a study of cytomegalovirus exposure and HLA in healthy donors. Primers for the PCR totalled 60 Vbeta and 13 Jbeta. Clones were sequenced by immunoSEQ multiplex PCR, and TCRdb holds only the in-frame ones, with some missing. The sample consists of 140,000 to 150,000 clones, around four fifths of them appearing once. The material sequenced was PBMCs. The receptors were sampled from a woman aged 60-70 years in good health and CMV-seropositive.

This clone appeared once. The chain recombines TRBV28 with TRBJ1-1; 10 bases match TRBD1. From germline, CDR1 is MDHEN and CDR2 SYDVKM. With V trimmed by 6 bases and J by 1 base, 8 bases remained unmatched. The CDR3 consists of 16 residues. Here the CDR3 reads CASRGDRGRGNTEAFF. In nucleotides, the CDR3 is TGTGCCAGCAGGGGAGACAGGGGGCGAGGGAACACTGAAGCTTTCTTT. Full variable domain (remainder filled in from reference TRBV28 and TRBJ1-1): DVKVTQSSRYLVKRTGEKVFLECVQDMDHENMFWYRQDPGLGLRLIYFSYDVKMKEKGDIPEGYSVSREKKERFSLILESASTNQTSMYLCASRGDRGRGNTEAFFGQGTRLTVV.

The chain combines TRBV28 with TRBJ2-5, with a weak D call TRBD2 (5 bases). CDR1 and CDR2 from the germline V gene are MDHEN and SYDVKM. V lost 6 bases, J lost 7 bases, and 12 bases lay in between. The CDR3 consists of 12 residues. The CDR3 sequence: CASRSGPGTQYF. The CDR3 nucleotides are TGTGCCAGCAGGAGCGGTCCCGGGACCCAGTACTTC. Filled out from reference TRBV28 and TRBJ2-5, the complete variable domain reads DVKVTQSSRYLVKRTGEKVFLECVQDMDHENMFWYRQDPGLGLRLIYFSYDVKMKEKGDIPEGYSVSREKKERFSLILESASTNQTSMYLCASRSGPGTQYFGPGTRLLVL.

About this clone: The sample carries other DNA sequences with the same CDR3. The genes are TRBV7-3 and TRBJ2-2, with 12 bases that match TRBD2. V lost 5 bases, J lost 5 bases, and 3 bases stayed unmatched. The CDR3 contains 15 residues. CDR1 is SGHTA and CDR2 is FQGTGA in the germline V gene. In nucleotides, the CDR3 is TGTGCCAGCAGCCCCGGACTAGCGGGGACCGGGGAGCTGTTTTTT. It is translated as CASSPGLAGTGELFF.

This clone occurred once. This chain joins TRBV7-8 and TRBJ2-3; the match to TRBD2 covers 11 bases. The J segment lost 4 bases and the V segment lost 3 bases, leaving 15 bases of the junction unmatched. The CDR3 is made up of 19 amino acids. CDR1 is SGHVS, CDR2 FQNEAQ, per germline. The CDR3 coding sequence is TGTGCCAGCAGCTTTTGGCAACTTAGCGGGAGGGGTGCGGCAGATACGCAGTATTTT. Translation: CASSFWQLSGRGAADTQYF.

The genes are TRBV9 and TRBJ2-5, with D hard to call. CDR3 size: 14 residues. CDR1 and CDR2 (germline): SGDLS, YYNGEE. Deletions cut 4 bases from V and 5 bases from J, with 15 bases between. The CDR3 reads CASSSRGGGETQYF. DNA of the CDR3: TGTGCCAGCAGCTCCCGAGGCGGTGGGGAGACCCAGTACTTC. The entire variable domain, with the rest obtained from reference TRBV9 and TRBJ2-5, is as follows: DSGVTQTPKHLITATGQRVTLRCSPRSGDLSVYWYQQSLDQGLQFLIQYYNGEERAKGNILERFSAQQFPDLHSELNLSSLELGDSALYFCASSSRGGGETQYFGPGTRLLVL.

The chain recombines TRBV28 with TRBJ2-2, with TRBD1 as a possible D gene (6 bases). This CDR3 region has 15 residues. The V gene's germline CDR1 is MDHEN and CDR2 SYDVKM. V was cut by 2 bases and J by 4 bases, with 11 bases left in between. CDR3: CASSLAGARTGELFF. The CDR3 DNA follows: TGTGCCAGCAGTTTAGCAGGGGCGCGCACCGGGGAGCTGTTTTTT.

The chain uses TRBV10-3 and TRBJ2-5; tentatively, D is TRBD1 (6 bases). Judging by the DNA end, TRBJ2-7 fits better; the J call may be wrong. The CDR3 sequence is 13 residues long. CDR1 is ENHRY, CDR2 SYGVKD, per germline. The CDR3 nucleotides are TGTGCCATCAGGGAGAGACAGGCTACCGAGCAGTACTTC. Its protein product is CAIRERQATEQYF.